The rows below give T cell receptor beta chains drawn from one sample of a study of T cell repertoires in cytomegalovirus infection. TCRdb re-derived calls from the reads in MiXCR, one entry per CDR3 protein. The sample consists of approximately 500,000 distinct CDR3 sequences, approximately 15% of them appearing once. Sequenced input: CD8+ T cells from PBMCs. The receptors originated from a human donor in good health (CMV status not recorded). Some clones in this sample may be carry-over from other donors' samples. Both conserved end residues are part of each CDR3. Clone size appears in some rows only: once, few, many, or a class for an expanded clone.

CDR3 length	J gene	clone size	V gene	CDR3 protein
13	TRBJ1-1	few	TRBV3-1	CASSDLGDSEAFF
15	TRBJ2-7	many	TRBV7-3	CASSLGGQGAYEQYF
16	TRBJ2-1	.	TRBV5-5	CASSPKTSGRANEQFF
11	TRBJ2-7	many	TRBV6-1	CASSEAYEQYF
14	TRBJ2-2	.	TRBV10-3	CAISDRGENGELFF
20	TRBJ1-1	many	TRBV10-3	CAISVPLSGTGGFGQNVAFF
15	TRBJ1-1	many	TRBV20-1	CSASSAGGGGTEAFF
15	TRBJ1-1	many	TRBV19	CASSIDLGGMRQAFF
20	TRBJ2-7	many	TRBV4-2	CASSGGRIGTSGIPAYEQYF
15	TRBJ2-6	few	TRBV25-1	CASTFRGAGANVLTF
12	TRBJ2-7	few	TRBV27	CASSLFGQEQYF